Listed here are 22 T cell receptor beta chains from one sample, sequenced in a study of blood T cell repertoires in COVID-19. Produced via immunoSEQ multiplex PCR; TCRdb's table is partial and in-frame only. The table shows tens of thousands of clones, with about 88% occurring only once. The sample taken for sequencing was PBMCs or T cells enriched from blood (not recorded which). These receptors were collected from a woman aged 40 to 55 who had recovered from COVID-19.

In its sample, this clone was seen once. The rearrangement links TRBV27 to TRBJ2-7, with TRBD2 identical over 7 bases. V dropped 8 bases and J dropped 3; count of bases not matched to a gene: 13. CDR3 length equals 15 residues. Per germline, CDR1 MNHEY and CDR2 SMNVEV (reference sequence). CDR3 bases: TGTGCCAGCCGGGGGGTGGGGTGGGGAAACTACGAGCAGTACTTC. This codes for CASRGVGWGNYEQYF.

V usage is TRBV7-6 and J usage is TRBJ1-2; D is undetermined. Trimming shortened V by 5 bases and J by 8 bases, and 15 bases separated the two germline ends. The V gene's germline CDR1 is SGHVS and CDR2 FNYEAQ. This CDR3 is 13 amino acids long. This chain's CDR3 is CASSETGVRGYTF. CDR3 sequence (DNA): TGTGCCAGCAGCGAAACCGGGGTCCGCGGCTACACCTTC.

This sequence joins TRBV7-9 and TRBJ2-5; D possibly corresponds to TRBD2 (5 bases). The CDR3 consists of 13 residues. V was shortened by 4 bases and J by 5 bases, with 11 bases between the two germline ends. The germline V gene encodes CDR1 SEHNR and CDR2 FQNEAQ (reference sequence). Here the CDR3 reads CASSSGNSETQYF. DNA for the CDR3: TGTGCCAGCAGCTCCGGGAATTCGGAGACCCAGTACTTC.

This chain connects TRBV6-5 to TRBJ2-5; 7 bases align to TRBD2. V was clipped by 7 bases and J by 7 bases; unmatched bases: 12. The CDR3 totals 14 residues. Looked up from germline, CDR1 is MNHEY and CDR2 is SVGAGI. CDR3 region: CASKSSLADRTQYF. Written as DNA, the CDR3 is TGTGCCAGCAAATCCAGTCTAGCGGATCGGACCCAGTACTTC.

The CDR3 DNA reads TGTGCCAGCAGACCGGACAGGGTAGTGGGCTACACCTTC. Translated, it gives CASRPDRVVGYTF. The V and J genes are TRBV2 and TRBJ1-2; 8 bases agree with TRBD1. The CDR3 sequence is 13 residues long. Germline CDR1 and CDR2: SNHLY and FYNNEI. V shed 6 bases, J shed 8 bases, and the junction held 8 bases outside the gene matches.

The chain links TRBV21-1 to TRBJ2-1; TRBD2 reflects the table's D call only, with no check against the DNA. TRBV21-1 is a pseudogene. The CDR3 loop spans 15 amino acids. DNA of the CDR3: TGTGCCAGCAGCAAAGGGCGGGGGGAGCACAATGAGCAGTTCTTC. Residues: CASSKGRGEHNEQFF.

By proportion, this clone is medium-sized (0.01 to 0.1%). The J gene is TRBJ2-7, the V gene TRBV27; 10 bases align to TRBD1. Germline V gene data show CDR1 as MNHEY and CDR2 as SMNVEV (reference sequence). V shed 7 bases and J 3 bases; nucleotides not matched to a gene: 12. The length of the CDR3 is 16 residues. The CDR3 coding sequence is TGTGCCAGCACTCCCAGCGTCAGGGACAGGGGCTACGAGCAGTACTTC. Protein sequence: CASTPSVRDRGYEQYF.

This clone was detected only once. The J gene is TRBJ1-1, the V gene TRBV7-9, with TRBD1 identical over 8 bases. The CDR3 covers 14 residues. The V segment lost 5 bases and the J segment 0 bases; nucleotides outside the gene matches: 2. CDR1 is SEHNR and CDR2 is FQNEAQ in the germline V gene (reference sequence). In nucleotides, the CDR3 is TGTGCCAGCAGCGAGGGACAGGTGAACACTGAAGCTTTCTTT. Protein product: CASSEGQVNTEAFF.

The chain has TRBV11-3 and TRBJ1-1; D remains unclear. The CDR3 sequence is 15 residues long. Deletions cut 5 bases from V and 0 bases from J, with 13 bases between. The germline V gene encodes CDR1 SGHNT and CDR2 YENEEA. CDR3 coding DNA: TGTGCCAGCAGCCTCACCTCTAACCTGAACACTGAAGCTTTCTTT. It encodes CASSLTSNLNTEAFF.

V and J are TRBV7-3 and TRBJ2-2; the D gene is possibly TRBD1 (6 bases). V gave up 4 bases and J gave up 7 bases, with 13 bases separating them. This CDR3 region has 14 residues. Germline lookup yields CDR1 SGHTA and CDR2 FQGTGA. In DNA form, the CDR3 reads TGTGCCAGCAGCTCCAGGGGTAACGGCGGGGAGCTGTTTTTT. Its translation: CASSSRGNGGELFF.

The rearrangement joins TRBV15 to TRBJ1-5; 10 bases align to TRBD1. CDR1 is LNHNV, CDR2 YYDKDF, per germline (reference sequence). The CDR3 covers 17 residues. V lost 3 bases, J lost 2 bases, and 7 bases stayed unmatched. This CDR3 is CATSRPAGTGGNQPQHF. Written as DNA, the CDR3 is TGTGCCACCAGCAGGCCGGCCGGGACAGGGGGCAATCAGCCCCAGCATTTT.

In DNA form, the CDR3 reads TGTGCCAGTAGTTATTGGGACAGCGAGAAAGCCCAGCATTTT. It yields the protein CASSYWDSEKAQHF. The chain recombines TRBV19 with TRBJ1-5; 7 bases map to TRBD1. The CDR3 has 14 residues. Germline loops: CDR1 LNHDA, CDR2 SQIVND (reference sequence). The V gene end was trimmed by 5 bases and the J gene end by 11 bases; junction bases not matched to a gene: 12.

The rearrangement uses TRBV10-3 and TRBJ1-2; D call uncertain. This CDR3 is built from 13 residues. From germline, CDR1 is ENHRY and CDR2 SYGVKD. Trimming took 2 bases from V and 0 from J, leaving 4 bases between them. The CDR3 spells CAISETANYGYTF. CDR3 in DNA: TGTGCCATCAGTGAGACAGCTAACTATGGCTACACCTTC.

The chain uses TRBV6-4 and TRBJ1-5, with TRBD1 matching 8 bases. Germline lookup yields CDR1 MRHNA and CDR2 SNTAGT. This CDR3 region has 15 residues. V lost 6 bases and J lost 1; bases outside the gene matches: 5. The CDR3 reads CASSEQGGSNQPQHF. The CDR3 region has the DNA TGTGCCAGCAGCGAACAGGGGGGGAGCAATCAGCCCCAGCATTTT.

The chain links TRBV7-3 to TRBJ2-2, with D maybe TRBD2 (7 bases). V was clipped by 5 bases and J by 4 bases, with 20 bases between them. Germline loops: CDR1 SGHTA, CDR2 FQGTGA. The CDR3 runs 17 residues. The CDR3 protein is CASSLQAPGGLTGELFF. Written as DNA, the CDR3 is TGTGCCAGCAGCCTCCAAGCCCCCGGGGGGCTCACCGGGGAGCTGTTTTTT.

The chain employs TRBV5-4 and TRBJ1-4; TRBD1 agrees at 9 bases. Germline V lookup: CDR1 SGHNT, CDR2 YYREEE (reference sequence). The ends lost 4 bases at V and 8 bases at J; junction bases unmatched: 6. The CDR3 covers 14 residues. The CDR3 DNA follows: TGTGCCAGCAGCACCGGGACAGGGCGAGAAAAACTGTTTTTT. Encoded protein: CASSTGTGREKLFF.

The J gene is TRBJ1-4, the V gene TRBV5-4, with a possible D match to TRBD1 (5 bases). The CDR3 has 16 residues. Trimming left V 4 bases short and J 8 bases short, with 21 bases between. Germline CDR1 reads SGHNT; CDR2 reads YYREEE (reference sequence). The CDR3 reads CASSLGPGVAGEKLFF. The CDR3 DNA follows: TGTGCCAGCAGCCTGGGGCCGGGGGTAGCGGGAGAAAAACTGTTTTTT.

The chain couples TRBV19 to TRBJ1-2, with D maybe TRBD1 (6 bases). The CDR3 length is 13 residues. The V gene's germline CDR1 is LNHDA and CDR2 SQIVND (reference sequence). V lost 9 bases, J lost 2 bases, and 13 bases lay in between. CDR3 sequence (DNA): TGTGCCAGCATAGACAGGCGAAACTATGGCTACACCTTC. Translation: CASIDRRNYGYTF.

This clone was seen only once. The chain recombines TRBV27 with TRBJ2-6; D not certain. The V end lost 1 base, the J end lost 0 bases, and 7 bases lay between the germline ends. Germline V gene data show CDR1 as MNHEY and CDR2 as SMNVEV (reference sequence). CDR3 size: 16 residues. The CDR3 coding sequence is TGTGCCAGCAGTTTATGGCCCCGCTCTGGGGCCAACGTCCTGACTTTC. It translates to CASSLWPRSGANVLTF.

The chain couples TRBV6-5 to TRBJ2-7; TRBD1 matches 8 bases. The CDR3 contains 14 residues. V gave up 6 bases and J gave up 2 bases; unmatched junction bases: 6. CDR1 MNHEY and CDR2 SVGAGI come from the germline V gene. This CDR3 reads CASRSTGAAYEQYF. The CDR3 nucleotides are TGTGCCAGCAGATCGACAGGGGCAGCCTACGAGCAGTACTTC.

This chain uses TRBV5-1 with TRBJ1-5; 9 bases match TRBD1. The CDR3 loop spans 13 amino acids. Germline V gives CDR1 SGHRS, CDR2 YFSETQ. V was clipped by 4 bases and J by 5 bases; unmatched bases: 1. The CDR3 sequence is CASSRQGDQPQHF. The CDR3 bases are TGCGCCAGCAGCCGACAGGGGGATCAGCCCCAGCATTTT.

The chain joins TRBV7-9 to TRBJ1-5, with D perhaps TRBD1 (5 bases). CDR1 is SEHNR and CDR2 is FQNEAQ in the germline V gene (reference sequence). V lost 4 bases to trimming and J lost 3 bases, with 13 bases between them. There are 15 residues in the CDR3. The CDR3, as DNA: TGTGCCAGCAGCTCCACTCGGACACTCAATCAGCCCCAGCATTTT. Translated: CASSSTRTLNQPQHF.